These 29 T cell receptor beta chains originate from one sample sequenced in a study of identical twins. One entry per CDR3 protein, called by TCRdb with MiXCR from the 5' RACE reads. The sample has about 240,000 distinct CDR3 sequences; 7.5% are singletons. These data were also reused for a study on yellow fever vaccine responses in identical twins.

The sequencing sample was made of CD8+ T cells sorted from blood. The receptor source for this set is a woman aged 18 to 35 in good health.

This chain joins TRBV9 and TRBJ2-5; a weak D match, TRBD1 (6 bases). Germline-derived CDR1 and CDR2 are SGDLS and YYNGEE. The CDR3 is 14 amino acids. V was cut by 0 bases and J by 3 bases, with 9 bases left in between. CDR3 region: CASSVATGKETQYF. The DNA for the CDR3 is TGTGCCAGCAGCGTAGCGACAGGAAAAGAGACCCAGTACTTC.

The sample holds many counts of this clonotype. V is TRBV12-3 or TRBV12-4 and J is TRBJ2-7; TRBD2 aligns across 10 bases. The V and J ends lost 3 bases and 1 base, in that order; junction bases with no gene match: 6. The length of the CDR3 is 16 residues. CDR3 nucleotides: TGTGCCAGCAGTTTCTCCCTAGCGGGAGTGTCCTACGAGCAGTACTTC. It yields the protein CASSFSLAGVSYEQYF.

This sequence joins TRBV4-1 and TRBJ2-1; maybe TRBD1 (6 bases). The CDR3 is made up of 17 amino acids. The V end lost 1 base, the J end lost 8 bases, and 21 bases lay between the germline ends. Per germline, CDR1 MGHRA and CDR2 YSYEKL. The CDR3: CASSQVAPGQRIDEQFF. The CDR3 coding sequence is TGCGCCAGCAGCCAAGTAGCTCCCGGACAGCGGATAGATGAGCAGTTCTTC.

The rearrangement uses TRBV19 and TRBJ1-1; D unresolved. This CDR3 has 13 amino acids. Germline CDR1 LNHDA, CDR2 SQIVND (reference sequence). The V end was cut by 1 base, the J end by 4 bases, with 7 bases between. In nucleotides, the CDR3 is TGTGCCAGTAGTATAGCTGGTATCACTGAAGCTTTCTTT. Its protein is CASSIAGITEAFF.

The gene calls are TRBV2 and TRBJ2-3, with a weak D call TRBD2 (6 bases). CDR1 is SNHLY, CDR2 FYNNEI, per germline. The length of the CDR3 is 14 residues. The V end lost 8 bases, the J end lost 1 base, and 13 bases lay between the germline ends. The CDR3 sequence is CASGRGGGTDTQYF. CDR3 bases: TGTGCCAGCGGAAGGGGCGGGGGCACAGATACGCAGTATTTT.

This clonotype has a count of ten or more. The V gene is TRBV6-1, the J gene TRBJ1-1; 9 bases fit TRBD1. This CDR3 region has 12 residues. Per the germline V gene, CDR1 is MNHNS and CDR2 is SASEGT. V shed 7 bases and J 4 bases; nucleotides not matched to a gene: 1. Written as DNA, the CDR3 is TGTGCCAGCAAGACAGGGGGCACTGAAGCTTTCTTT. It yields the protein CASKTGGTEAFF.

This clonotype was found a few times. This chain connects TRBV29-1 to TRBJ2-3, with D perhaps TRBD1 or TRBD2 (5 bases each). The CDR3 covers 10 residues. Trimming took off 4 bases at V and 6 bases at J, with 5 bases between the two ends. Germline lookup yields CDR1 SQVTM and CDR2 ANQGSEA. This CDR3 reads CSVGGDTQYF. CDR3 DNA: TGCAGCGTTGGGGGGGATACGCAGTATTTT.

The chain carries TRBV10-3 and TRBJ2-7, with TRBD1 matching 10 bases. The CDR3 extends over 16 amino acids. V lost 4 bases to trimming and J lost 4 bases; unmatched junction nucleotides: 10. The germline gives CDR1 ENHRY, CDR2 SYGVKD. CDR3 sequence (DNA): TGTGCCATCAGTGTAAAGGGACAGGGGCCCCCATACGAGCAGTACTTC. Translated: CAISVKGQGPPYEQYF.

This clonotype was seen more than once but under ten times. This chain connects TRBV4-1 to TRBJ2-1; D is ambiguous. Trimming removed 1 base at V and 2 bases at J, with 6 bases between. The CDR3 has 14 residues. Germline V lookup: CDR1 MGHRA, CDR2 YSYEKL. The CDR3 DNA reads TGCGCCAGCAGCCAAGTAGCTGCCTACAATGAGCAGTTCTTC. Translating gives CASSQVAAYNEQFF.

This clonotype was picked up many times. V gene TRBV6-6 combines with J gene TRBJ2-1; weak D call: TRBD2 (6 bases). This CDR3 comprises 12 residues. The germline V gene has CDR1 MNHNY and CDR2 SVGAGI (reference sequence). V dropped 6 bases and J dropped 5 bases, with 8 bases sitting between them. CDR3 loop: CASRDYNNEQFF. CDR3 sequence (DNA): TGTGCCAGCAGGGACTACAACAATGAGCAGTTCTTC.

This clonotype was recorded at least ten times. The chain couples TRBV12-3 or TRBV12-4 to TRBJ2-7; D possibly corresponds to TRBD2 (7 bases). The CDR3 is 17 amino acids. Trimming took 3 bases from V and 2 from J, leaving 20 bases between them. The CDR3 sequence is CASSFREGGEGPYEQYF. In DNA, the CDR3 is TGTGCCAGCAGTTTCAGGGAAGGGGGGGAGGGCCCCTACGAGCAGTACTTC.

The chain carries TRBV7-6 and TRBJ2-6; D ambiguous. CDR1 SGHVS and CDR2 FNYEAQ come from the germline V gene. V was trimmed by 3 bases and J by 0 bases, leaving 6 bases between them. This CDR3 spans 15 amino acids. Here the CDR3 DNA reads TGTGCCAGCAGCTTCGGCGTCTCTGGGGCCAACGTCCTGACTTTC. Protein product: CASSFGVSGANVLTF.

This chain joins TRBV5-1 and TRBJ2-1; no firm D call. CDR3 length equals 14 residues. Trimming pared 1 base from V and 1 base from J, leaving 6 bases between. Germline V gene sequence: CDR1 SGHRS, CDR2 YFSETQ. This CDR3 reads CASSLTDSYNEQFF. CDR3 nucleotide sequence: TGCGCCAGCAGCTTGACGGATTCCTACAATGAGCAGTTCTTC. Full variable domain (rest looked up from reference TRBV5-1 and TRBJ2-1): KAGVTQTPRYLIKTRGQQVTLSCSPISGHRSVSWYQQTPGQGLQFLFEYFSETQRNKGNFPGRFSGRQFSNSRSEMNVSTLELGDSALYLCASSLTDSYNEQFFGPGTRLTVL.

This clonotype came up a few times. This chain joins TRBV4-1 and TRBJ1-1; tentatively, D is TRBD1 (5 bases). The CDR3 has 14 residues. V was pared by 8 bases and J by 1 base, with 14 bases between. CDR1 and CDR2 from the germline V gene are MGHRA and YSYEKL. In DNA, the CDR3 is TGCGCCAGCTCAGGGAAAGGGACGAACACTGAAGCTTTCTTT. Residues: CASSGKGTNTEAFF.

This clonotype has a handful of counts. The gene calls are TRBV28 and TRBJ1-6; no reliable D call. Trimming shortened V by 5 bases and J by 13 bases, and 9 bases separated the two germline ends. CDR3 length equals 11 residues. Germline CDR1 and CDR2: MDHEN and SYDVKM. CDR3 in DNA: TGTGCCAGCAGTCCGTTCGGGCCCCTCCACTTT. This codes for CASSPFGPLHF.

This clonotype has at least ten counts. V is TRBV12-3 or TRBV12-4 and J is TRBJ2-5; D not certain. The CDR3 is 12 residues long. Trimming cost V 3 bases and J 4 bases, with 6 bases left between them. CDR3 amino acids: CASSLFGETQYF. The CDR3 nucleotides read TGTGCCAGCAGTTTGTTTGGAGAGACCCAGTACTTC.

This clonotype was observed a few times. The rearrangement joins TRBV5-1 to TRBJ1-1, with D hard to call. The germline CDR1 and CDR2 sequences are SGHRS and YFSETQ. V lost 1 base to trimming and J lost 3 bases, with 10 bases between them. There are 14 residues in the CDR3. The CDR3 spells CASSLMGDYTEAFF. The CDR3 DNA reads TGCGCCAGCAGCTTGATGGGAGACTACACTGAAGCTTTCTTT. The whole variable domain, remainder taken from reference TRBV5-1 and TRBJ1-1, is KAGVTQTPRYLIKTRGQQVTLSCSPISGHRSVSWYQQTPGQGLQFLFEYFSETQRNKGNFPGRFSGRQFSNSRSEMNVSTLELGDSALYLCASSLMGDYTEAFFGQGTRLTVV.

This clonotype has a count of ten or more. The CDR3 DNA is TGTGCCAGCAGTCGAAGGGACAGGGGAATCTACGAGCAGTACTTC. This gives the protein CASSRRDRGIYEQYF. This rearrangement joins TRBV7-8 to TRBJ2-7, with 10 bases lining up with TRBD1. CDR3 length: 15 amino acids. The junction had 8 bases not matched to a gene; V was cut back by 6 bases and J by 3 bases. Germline V gene lookup returns CDR1 SGHVS and CDR2 FQNEAQ. Supplemented by reference TRBV7-8 and TRBJ2-7, the full variable domain reads GAGVSQSPRYKVAKRGQDVALRCDPISGHVSLFWYQQALGQGPEFLTYFQNEAQLDKSGLPSDRFFAERPEGSVSTLKIQRTQQEDSAVYLCASSRRDRGIYEQYFGPGTRLTVT.

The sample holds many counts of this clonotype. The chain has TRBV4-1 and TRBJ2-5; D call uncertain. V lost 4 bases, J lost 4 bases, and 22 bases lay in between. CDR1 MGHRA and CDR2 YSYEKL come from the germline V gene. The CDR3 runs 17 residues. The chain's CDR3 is CASSRTSHTDRRETQYF. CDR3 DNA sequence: TGCGCCAGCAGCCGTACCAGCCACACGGACCGCCGAGAGACCCAGTACTTC.

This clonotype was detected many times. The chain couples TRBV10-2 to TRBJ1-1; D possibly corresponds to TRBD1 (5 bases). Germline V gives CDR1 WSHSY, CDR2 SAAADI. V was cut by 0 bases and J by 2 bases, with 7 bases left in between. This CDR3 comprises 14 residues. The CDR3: CASSESRANTEAFF. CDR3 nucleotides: TGCGCCAGCAGTGAGTCCAGGGCCAACACTGAAGCTTTCTTT.

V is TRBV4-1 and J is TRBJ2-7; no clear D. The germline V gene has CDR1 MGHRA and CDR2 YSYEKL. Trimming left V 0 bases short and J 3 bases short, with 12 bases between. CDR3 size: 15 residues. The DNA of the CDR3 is TGCGCCAGCAGCCAAGACAGGAGTGCTATCTACGAGCAGTACTTC. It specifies CASSQDRSAIYEQYF.

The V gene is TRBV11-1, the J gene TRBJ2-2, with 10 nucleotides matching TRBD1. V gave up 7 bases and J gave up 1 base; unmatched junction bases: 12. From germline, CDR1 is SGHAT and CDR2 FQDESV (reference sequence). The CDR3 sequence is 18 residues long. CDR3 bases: TGTGCCAGCAAGCTTAATGGGACAGGGGTCAAGAACACCGGGGAGCTGTTTTTT. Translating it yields CASKLNGTGVKNTGELFF. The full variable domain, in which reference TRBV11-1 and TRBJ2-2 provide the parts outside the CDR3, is EAEVAQSPRYKITEKSQAVAFWCDPISGHATLYWYRQILGQGPELLVQFQDESVVDDSQLPKDRFSAERLKGVDSTLKIQPAELGDSAMYLCASKLNGTGVKNTGELFFGEGSRLTVL.

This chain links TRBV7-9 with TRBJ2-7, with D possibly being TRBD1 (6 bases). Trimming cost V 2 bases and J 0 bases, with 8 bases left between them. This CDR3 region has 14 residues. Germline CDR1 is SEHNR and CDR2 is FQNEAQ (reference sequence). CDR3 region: CASSLPGHSYEQYF. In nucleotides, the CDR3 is TGTGCCAGCAGCTTACCGGGACACTCCTACGAGCAGTACTTC.

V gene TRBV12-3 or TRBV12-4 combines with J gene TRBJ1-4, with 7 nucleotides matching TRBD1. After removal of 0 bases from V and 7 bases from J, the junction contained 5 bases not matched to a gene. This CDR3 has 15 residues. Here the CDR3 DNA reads TGTGCCAGCAGTTTAGCGAAACAGGGGATTGAAAAACTGTTTTTT. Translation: CASSLAKQGIEKLFF.

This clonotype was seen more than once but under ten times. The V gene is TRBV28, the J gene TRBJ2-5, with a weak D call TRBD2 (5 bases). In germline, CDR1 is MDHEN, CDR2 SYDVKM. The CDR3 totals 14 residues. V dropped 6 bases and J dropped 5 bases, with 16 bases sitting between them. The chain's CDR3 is CASRPFGGEETQYF. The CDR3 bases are TGTGCCAGCAGGCCGTTCGGTGGGGAGGAGACCCAGTACTTC.

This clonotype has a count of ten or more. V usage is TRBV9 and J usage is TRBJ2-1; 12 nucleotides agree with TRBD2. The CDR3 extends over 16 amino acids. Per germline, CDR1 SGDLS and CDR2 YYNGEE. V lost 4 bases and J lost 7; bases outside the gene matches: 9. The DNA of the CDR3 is TGTGCCAGCAGCAACCGACTAGCGGGAGAATTTAATGAGCAGTTCTTC. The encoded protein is CASSNRLAGEFNEQFF.

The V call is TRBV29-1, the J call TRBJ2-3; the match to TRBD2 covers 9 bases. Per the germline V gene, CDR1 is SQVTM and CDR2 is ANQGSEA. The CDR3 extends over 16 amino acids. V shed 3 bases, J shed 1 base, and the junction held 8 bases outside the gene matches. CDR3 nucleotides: TGCAGCGTTGATCCCCTCCAGCGGGGGGGCACAGATACGCAGTATTTT. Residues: CSVDPLQRGGTDTQYF.

The CDR3 DNA reads as TGCGCCAGCAGCCAGATAACTAGCGGGAGCTACGAGCAGTACTTC. Its protein is CASSQITSGSYEQYF. This chain uses TRBV4-1 with TRBJ2-7; 11 bases agree with TRBD2. From germline, CDR1 is MGHRA and CDR2 YSYEKL. The CDR3 covers 15 residues. V was pared by 3 bases and J by 3 bases, with 4 bases of the junction left unmatched.

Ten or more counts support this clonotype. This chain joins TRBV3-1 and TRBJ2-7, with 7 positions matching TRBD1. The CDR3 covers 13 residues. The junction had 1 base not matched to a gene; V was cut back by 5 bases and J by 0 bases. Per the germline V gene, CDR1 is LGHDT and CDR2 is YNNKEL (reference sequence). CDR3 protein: CASSRQGSYEQYF. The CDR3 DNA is TGTGCCAGCAGCAGACAGGGCTCCTACGAGCAGTACTTC.